These T cell receptor beta chains were read from a single sample in a study of shared clonotypes between healthy human individuals. Assay: immunoSEQ multiplex PCR; the TCRdb copy retains only in-frame clones and omits some. The sample contains approximately 1.1 million clones, around 82% of which appear only once. The sample was memory CD4+ T cells from PBMCs. The receptors here all came from a man aged 18-30 years in good health. Some clones in this sample may be carry-over from other donors' samples. CDR3s include the opening cysteine and the closing phenylalanine or tryptophan. A D gene is named only where the DNA matches it firmly. Some rows have no size entry. The others give once, few or many, or a class for an expanded clone.

j_call clone_size d_call v_call cdr3_nt cdr3_aa
TRBJ1-1 - - TRBV5-6 TGTGCCAGCAGCCAGGGGACCAGGGCGAACACTGAAGCTTTCTTT CASSQGTRANTEAFF
TRBJ2-3 - TRBD1 TRBV9 TGTGCCAGCAGCGTAGAGGGACAGGGACGCACATATACGCAGTATTTT CASSVEGQGRTYTQYF
TRBJ1-1 - TRBD1 TRBV5-1 TGCGCCAGCAGCTTGGGGCAGGGGGCGAACACTGAAGCTTTCTTT CASSLGQGANTEAFF
TRBJ1-2 - TRBD1 TRBV9 TGTGCCAGCAGCGCGGACAGGGGGGAGTATGGCTACACCTTC CASSADRGEYGYTF
TRBJ2-2 - - TRBV7-9 TGTGCCAGCAGCCGACTCGGGAGCGGGAACACCGGGGAGCTGTTTTTT CASSRLGSGNTGELFF
TRBJ2-7 once - TRBV7-2 TGTGCCAGCAGCTTAGTCAGGCCGGGAATATACGAGCAGTACTTC CASSLVRPGIYEQYF
TRBJ2-3 - TRBD2 TRBV5-1 TGCGCCAGCAGCTTGGTAGCGGGAGAGGCAGATACGCAGTATTTT CASSLVAGEADTQYF
TRBJ1-5 - - TRBV27 TGTGCCAGCAGTACAGGGTACAATCAGCCCCAGCATTTT CASSTGYNQPQHF
TRBJ2-7 - - TRBV5-5 TGTGCCAGCAGTCCTGGGTGGTCCTACGAGCAGTACTTC CASSPGWSYEQYF
TRBJ1-5 few - TRBV7-9 TGTGCCAGCAGCTTAGAGATGGATCAGCCCCAGCATTTT CASSLEMDQPQHF
TRBJ2-3 - - TRBV9 TGTGCCAGCAGTCGTTTGGGTACGCAGTATTTT CASSRLGTQYF
TRBJ2-1 - TRBD2 TRBV5-5 TGTGCCAGCAGCCCACCGGGACTAGGGCACAATGAGCAGTTCTTC CASSPPGLGHNEQFF
TRBJ2-7 - - TRBV6-5 TGTGCCAGCAGGGTCGACGGTTCCTACGAGCAGTACTTC CASRVDGSYEQYF
TRBJ1-2 - TRBD1 TRBV29-1 TGCAGCGTTGAAGATCTTCCGACGGGACAGGGGTATGGCTACACCTTC CSVEDLPTGQGYGYTF
TRBJ1-1 - - TRBV4-1 TGCGCCAGCAGCTCCGCGTGGGCTAGGAACACTGAAGCTTTCTTT CASSSAWARNTEAFF
TRBJ1-2 - - TRBV27 TGTGCCAGCAAAGGCATCTATGGCTACACCTTC CASKGIYGYTF